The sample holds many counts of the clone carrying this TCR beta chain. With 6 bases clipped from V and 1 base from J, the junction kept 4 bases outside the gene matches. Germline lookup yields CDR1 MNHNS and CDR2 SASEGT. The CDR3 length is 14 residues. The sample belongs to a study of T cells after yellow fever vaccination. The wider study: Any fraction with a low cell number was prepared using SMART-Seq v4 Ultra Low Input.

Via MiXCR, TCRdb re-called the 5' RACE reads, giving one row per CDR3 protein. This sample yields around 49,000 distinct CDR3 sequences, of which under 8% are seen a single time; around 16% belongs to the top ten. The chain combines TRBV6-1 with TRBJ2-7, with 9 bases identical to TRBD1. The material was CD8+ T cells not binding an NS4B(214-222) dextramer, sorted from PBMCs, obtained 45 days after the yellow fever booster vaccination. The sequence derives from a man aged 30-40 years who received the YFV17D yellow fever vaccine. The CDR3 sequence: CASRSQGASYEQYF. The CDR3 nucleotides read TGTGCCAGCAGATCACAGGGGGCGTCCTACGAGCAGTACTTC.